The clone carrying this T cell receptor (beta chain) appeared a few times. The data belong to a study of blood T cells in healthy people across ages. The CDR3 runs 17 residues. Trimming took off 5 bases at V and 2 bases at J, with 20 bases between the two ends. The germline CDR1 and CDR2 sequences are SEHNR and FQNEAQ (reference sequence). A second about 7 to 12 cycle PCR used barcoded and J-beta primers. A template-switch adaptor with 12 random nucleotides tagged each cDNA molecule. TCRdb re-called the 5' RACE reads through MiXCR, storing one row per CDR3 protein. The sample lists 1 million or so distinct CDR3 sequences; almost 25% were seen once. The same data also contributed to another study, on T cells of mothers and their children. Turning to that study: The sample comes from nine or ten healthy Caucasian donors: mothers and children. During the second PCR, the M1S primer introduced sample barcodes along with 2-4 random nucleotides.

This rearrangement joins TRBV7-9 to TRBJ2-3; maybe TRBD2 (5 bases). What was sequenced was blood. This TCR was recovered from a girl aged 2 to 10 in good health. CDR3 sequence: CASSPRLLSQFTDTQYF. The DNA for the CDR3 is TGTGCCAGCAGCCCCCGACTACTCTCCCAGTTCACAGATACGCAGTATTTT.